These 18 T cell receptor beta chains came from one sample sequenced in a study of T cell changes during pregnancy in multiple sclerosis. Method: immunoSEQ multiplex PCR; TCRdb's copy keeps in-frame clones and lacks some. The sample lists around 100,000 clones; approximately 90% were seen once. The sequenced sample was peripheral blood, obtained after pregnancy. The receptor set was obtained from a female donor with multiple sclerosis, enrolled in a pregnancy study.

The chain combines TRBV7-2 with TRBJ2-7, with D maybe TRBD2 (6 bases). The V end lost 5 bases, the J end lost 2 bases, and 10 bases lay between the germline ends. CDR1 and CDR2 from the germline V gene are SGHTA and FQGNSA. There are 13 residues in the CDR3. Here the CDR3 reads CASSGGATYEQYF. In DNA, the CDR3 is TGTGCCAGCAGCGGCGGGGCCACCTACGAGCAGTACTTC.

The rearrangement uses TRBV15 and TRBJ1-5; 8 nucleotides match TRBD1. Per germline, CDR1 LNHNV and CDR2 YYDKDF (reference sequence). V was pared by 3 bases and J by 6 bases, with 10 bases of the junction left unmatched. The CDR3 contains 16 residues. For the CDR3, the DNA is TGTGCCACCAGCAGGAAGACAGGGGTGTCCCGTCAGCCCCAGCATTTT. The encoded protein is CATSRKTGVSRQPQHF.

The rearrangement uses TRBV5-1 and TRBJ2-7; 10 nucleotides match TRBD1. V shed 1 base and J 5 bases; nucleotides not matched to a gene: 9. The CDR3 has 16 amino acids. Germline V gene data show CDR1 as SGHRS and CDR2 as YFSETQ. The CDR3 bases are TGCGCCAGCAGCTTGTGGCCGGGACAGGGGATCCACGAGCAGTACTTC. It codes for CASSLWPGQGIHEQYF.

J is TRBJ1-5 and V is TRBV15; D is possibly TRBD1 (6 bases). CDR3 size: 15 residues. Germline assignment: CDR1 LNHNV and CDR2 YYDKDF (reference sequence). V lost 3 bases, J lost 4 bases, and 13 bases lay in between. The CDR3 coding sequence is TGTGCCACCAGCAGCCAGGGGAATATTAATCAGCCCCAGCATTTT. Its translation: CATSSQGNINQPQHF.

Concerning this clone itself: The same CDR3 arises from other DNA sequences in this sample as well. The chain couples TRBV9 to TRBJ2-7; TRBD1 aligns across 10 bases. The CDR3 spans 15 residues. The ends lost 2 bases at V and 0 bases at J; junction bases unmatched: 2. CDR1 is SGDLS, CDR2 YYNGEE, per germline. For the CDR3, the DNA is TGTGCCAGCAGCGTGGGGACAGGGGCCTCCTACGAGCAGTACTTC. It codes for CASSVGTGASYEQYF. The full variable domain, completed using reference TRBV9 and TRBJ2-7, is DSGVTQTPKHLITATGQRVTLRCSPRSGDLSVYWYQQSLDQGLQFLIQYYNGEERAKGNILERFSAQQFPDLHSELNLSSLELGDSALYFCASSVGTGASYEQYFGPGTRLTVT.

The chain joins TRBV6-5 to TRBJ2-1; the match to TRBD1 covers 7 bases. V dropped 8 bases and J dropped 4; count of bases not matched to a gene: 5. This CDR3 has 13 amino acids. Germline V gives CDR1 MNHEY, CDR2 SVGAGI. CDR3 in amino acids: CASQRGQYNEQFF. DNA of the CDR3: TGTGCCAGCCAAAGGGGGCAATACAATGAGCAGTTCTTC.

V usage is TRBV15 and J usage is TRBJ1-4; D might be TRBD1 (5 bases). The CDR3 loop spans 15 amino acids. Trimming cost V 0 bases and J 2 bases, with 7 bases left between them. Germline loops: CDR1 LNHNV, CDR2 YYDKDF (reference sequence). CDR3 residues: CATSRDGGTNEKLFF. The CDR3 nucleotides read TGTGCCACCAGCAGAGATGGGGGGACTAATGAAAAACTGTTTTTT.

The chain links TRBV6-5 to TRBJ2-7, with 7 bases fitting TRBD1. The V gene's germline CDR1 is MNHEY and CDR2 SVGAGI. CDR3 size: 14 residues. V lost 6 bases, J lost 6 bases, and 11 bases stayed unmatched. The CDR3 loop is CASRTDREKGEQYF. In nucleotides, the CDR3 is TGTGCCAGCAGAACAGACAGGGAAAAAGGCGAGCAGTACTTC.

V usage is TRBV4-1 and J usage is TRBJ2-5; 7 bases map to TRBD2. Germline CDR1 and CDR2: MGHRA and YSYEKL. The ends lost 0 bases at V and 5 bases at J; junction bases unmatched: 15. The length of the CDR3 is 18 residues. CDR3 nucleotide sequence: TGCGCCAGCAGCCAAGATGTCGGGGGGTTCGCGAGCATGGAGACCCAGTACTTC. This sequence encodes CASSQDVGGFASMETQYF.

In this sample, this clone turned up once. Germline is not matched at one junction end, which may reflect a read error. This chain connects TRBV7-2 to TRBJ1-2; TRBD1 matches at 8 bases. There are 13 residues in the CDR3. Germline CDR1 reads SGHTA; CDR2 reads FQGNSA. CDR3 DNA: TGTGCCAGCAGCTTAGGGAGGGGACAGGCGATCTTCTTC. This sequence encodes CASSLGRGQAIFF.

V is TRBV4-3 and J is TRBJ1-1; D unclear. Germline-derived CDR1 and CDR2 are LGHNA and YSLEER. This CDR3 has 15 residues. V lost 4 bases to trimming and J lost 2 bases, with 14 bases between them. The CDR3 sequence: CASSPRQESNTEAFF. CDR3 nucleotide sequence: TGCGCCAGCAGCCCAAGGCAGGAATCAAACACTGAAGCTTTCTTT.

V and J are TRBV6-1 and TRBJ1-1; D call uncertain. Germline V gene data show CDR1 as MNHNS and CDR2 as SASEGT. This CDR3 is 13 amino acids long. V lost 11 bases and J 0 bases, leaving 13 bases between the germline ends. The CDR3 bases are TGTGCCGGAGGATCCAGGCTGAACACTGAAGCTTTCTTT. As protein: CAGGSRLNTEAFF.

The genes are TRBV6-4 and TRBJ2-2; 10 bases map to TRBD2. The CDR3 spans 14 residues. V lost 2 bases, J lost 6 bases, and 0 bases stayed unmatched. Germline V gene sequence: CDR1 MRHNA, CDR2 SNTAGT. CDR3 protein: CASSDSGGAGELFF. Written as DNA, the CDR3 is TGTGCCAGCAGTGACAGCGGGGGGGCCGGGGAGCTGTTTTTT.

The chain joins TRBV7-9 to TRBJ2-2; TRBD2 is a possible D gene (6 bases). This CDR3 is built from 16 residues. Trimming pared 1 base from V and 7 bases from J, leaving 16 bases between. Per the germline V gene, CDR1 is SEHNR and CDR2 is FQNEAQ (reference sequence). CDR3 amino acids: CASSLVAGFGFGELFF. As DNA, the CDR3 is TGTGCCAGCAGCTTAGTCGCGGGATTCGGCTTCGGGGAGCTGTTTTTT.

The chain employs TRBV5-1 and TRBJ2-7; D perhaps matches TRBD2 (6 bases). The V gene's germline CDR1 is SGHRS and CDR2 YFSETQ. Trimming left V 2 bases short and J 1 base short, with 13 bases between. The length of the CDR3 is 15 residues. The CDR3 DNA follows: TGCGCCAGCAGCTTTAATAGCGGTCAATCCTACGAGCAGTACTTC. It encodes CASSFNSGQSYEQYF.

The J gene is TRBJ1-2, the V gene TRBV7-9, with TRBD1 as a possible D gene (5 bases). The ends were cut back, 6 bases at V and 3 bases at J, with 11 bases in the middle. This CDR3 is 13 amino acids long. Germline-derived CDR1 and CDR2 are SEHNR and FQNEAQ (reference sequence). CDR3 in amino acids: CASSQAGDYGYTF. In DNA form, the CDR3 reads TGTGCCAGCAGTCAGGCGGGGGACTATGGCTACACCTTC. Full variable domain (outside the CDR3, taken from reference TRBV7-9 and TRBJ1-2): DTGVSQNPRHKITKRGQNVTFRCDPISEHNRLYWYRQTLGQGPEFLTYFQNEAQLEKSRLLSDRFSAERPKGSFSTLEIQRTEQGDSAMYLCASSQAGDYGYTFGSGTRLTVV.

The chain couples TRBV5-1 to TRBJ2-7, with D possibly matching TRBD2 (6 bases). The length of the CDR3 is 16 residues. The germline CDR1 and CDR2 sequences are SGHRS and YFSETQ. With 0 bases removed from V and 7 bases from J, the gap between germline ends came to 20 bases. CDR3 sequence reads: CASSLGGDVPGREQYF. CDR3 coding DNA: TGCGCCAGCAGCTTGGGGGGGGACGTACCGGGTAGGGAGCAGTACTTC.

The rearrangement joins TRBV29-1 to TRBJ1-2; TRBD1 matches at 7 bases. This CDR3 has 13 residues. CDR1 and CDR2 (germline): SQVTM, ANQGSEA. V lost 5 bases, J lost 2 bases, and 5 bases stayed unmatched. The DNA for the CDR3 is TGCAGCGTTAAGACGACAGGGAACTATGGCTACACCTTC. Encoded protein: CSVKTTGNYGYTF.